This T cell receptor beta chain was recovered during a study of cytomegalovirus exposure and HLA in healthy donors. Germline V gene lookup returns CDR1 LGHNA and CDR2 YNFKEQ. The CDR3 loop spans 16 amino acids. After removal of 3 bases from V and 3 bases from J, the junction contained 4 bases not matched to a gene. PCR used 60 Vbeta primers and 13 Jbeta primers. TCRdb keeps only in-frame clones here, not all; method: immunoSEQ multiplex PCR. Here the sample spans tens of thousands of clones, about 75% being singletons. This chain connects TRBV4-2 to TRBJ2-1; 11 bases line up with TRBD2. Sequenced input: PBMCs. This receptor was identified in a man aged 18 to 30 in good health and CMV-seronegative. In nucleotides, the CDR3 is TGTGCCAGCAGCCACGACGGGACTAGCGGCTACAATGAGCAGTTCTTC. Amino acid sequence: CASSHDGTSGYNEQFF.